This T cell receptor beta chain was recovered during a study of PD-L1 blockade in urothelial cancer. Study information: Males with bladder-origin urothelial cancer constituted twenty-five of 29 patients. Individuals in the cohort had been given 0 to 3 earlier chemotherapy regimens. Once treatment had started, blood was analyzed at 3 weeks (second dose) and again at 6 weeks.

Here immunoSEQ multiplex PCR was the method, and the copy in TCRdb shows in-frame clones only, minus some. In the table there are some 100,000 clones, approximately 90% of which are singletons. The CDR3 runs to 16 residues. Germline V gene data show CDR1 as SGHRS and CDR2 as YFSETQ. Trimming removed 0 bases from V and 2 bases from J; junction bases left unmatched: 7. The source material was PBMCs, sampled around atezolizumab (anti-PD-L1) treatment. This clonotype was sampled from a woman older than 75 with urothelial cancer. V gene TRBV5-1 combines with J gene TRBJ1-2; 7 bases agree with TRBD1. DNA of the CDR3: TGCGCCAGCAGCTTGGACGTTAGGGGGCGAAACTATGGCTACACCTTC. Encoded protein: CASSLDVRGRNYGYTF.